This T cell receptor (beta chain) emerged from a study of neurological immune-mediated disorders. Germline V gene data show CDR1 as SGHDN and CDR2 as FVKESK. This CDR3 has 15 residues. Comments on this clonotype: This may stem from a read error, because a much larger clone lies one nucleotide away.

5'RACE with 10-nucleotide random UMIs produced the cDNA. One entry per CDR3 protein, called by TCRdb with MiXCR from the 5' RACE reads. Seen here are under 85,000 distinct CDR3 sequences, approximately 10% observed once, and the top ten hold about 1.8%. The source material was PBMCs. The chain carries TRBV14 and TRBJ2-3, with TRBD1 identical over 7 bases. The receptor's source is a man aged 40-49 years in good health. In DNA form, the CDR3 reads TGTGCCAGCAGCACCGGGACAGCGAGCACAGATATGCAGTATTTT. Encoded protein: CASSTGTASTDMQYF.